The next 30 T cell receptor beta chains were all read from a single sample in a study of blood T cell repertoires in COVID-19. Here immunoSEQ multiplex PCR was the method, and the copy in TCRdb shows in-frame clones only, minus some. Of approximately 390,000 clones in the sample, around 87% were seen once. The sequenced sample consisted of peripheral blood. The receptor set was obtained from a man in his late teens or twenties with active or convalescent COVID-19.

The rearrangement joins TRBV7-6 to TRBJ2-5; the D gene is possibly TRBD2 (5 bases). The CDR3 contains 18 residues. Germline CDR1 reads SGHVS; CDR2 reads FNYEAQ. Deletions cut 2 bases from V and 4 bases from J, with 23 bases between. CDR3: CASSLPGMGIKTGETQYF. The CDR3 nucleotides read TGTGCCAGCAGCTTACCCGGGATGGGTATAAAAACGGGAGAGACCCAGTACTTC.

V and J are TRBV10-3 and TRBJ1-2; TRBD1 is a possible D gene (6 bases). The V and J ends lost 3 bases and 6 bases respectively, with 14 bases between them. The CDR3 is 14 residues long. Per germline, CDR1 ENHRY and CDR2 SYGVKD. CDR3 sequence reads: CAISDVADRDGYTF. For the CDR3, the DNA is TGTGCCATCAGTGATGTTGCGGACAGAGATGGCTACACCTTC.

The chain has TRBV19 and TRBJ2-7, with D tentatively TRBD1 (6 bases). The germline V gene has CDR1 LNHDA and CDR2 SQIVND (reference sequence). The CDR3 sequence is 13 residues long. The V and J ends lost 6 bases and 3 bases respectively, with 12 bases between them. This chain's CDR3 is CASRPGQDYEQYF. CDR3 coding DNA: TGTGCCAGTAGGCCGGGACAAGACTACGAGCAGTACTTC. Full variable domain (rest looked up from reference TRBV19 and TRBJ2-7): DGGITQSPKYLFRKEGQNVTLSCEQNLNHDAMYWYRQDPGQGLRLIYYSQIVNDFQKGDIAEGYSVSREKKESFPLTVTSAQKNPTAFYLCASRPGQDYEQYFGPGTRLTVT.

The gene calls are TRBV9 and TRBJ2-1; TRBD2 might be the D (6 bases). Germline CDR1 reads SGDLS; CDR2 reads YYNGEE. Trimming removed 6 bases at V and 5 bases at J, with 15 bases between. The length of the CDR3 is 14 residues. The CDR3 sequence is CASTHGTSNNEQFF. The CDR3 DNA is TGTGCCAGCACCCACGGGACTTCTAACAATGAGCAGTTCTTC.

The J gene is TRBJ2-2, the V gene TRBV7-3; 8 positions match TRBD1. CDR1 and CDR2 from the germline V gene are SGHTA and FQGTGA. This CDR3 is 15 amino acids long. V lost 3 bases and J lost 4; bases outside the gene matches: 4. The CDR3, as DNA: TGTGCCAGCAGCTTGAGGACAGGGATCACCGGGGAGCTGTTTTTT. It translates to CASSLRTGITGELFF.

The rearrangement links TRBV7-3 to TRBJ1-2, with TRBD1 as a possible D gene (5 bases). V lost 5 bases to trimming and J lost 1 base, with 8 bases between them. The V gene's germline CDR1 is SGHTA and CDR2 FQGTGA. The CDR3 length is 13 residues. The CDR3 region is CASSAQGNYGYTF. In DNA, the CDR3 is TGTGCCAGCAGCGCCCAGGGTAACTATGGCTACACCTTC.

For this clone: A read error may produce the germline difference seen at one junction end. The chain is built from TRBV7-7 and TRBJ1-1; D ambiguous. Germline V gives CDR1 SSHAT, CDR2 FNYEAQ (reference sequence). This CDR3 is built from 14 residues. As DNA, the CDR3 is TGTGCTAGCAGCCCGGTAGGGAGGGCCACTGAAGCTTTCTTT. Amino acids: CASSPVGRATEAFF.

The V and J genes are TRBV4-3 and TRBJ2-7, with D unresolved. Trimming shortened V by 0 bases and J by 2 bases, and 8 bases separated the two germline ends. The CDR3 is 14 amino acids. The germline V gene encodes CDR1 LGHNA and CDR2 YSLEER. CDR3 region: CASSQDDGAYEQYF. CDR3 bases: TGCGCCAGCAGCCAAGACGACGGAGCCTACGAGCAGTACTTC.

The rearrangement links TRBV27 to TRBJ2-3, with D perhaps matching TRBD2 (6 bases). In germline, CDR1 is MNHEY, CDR2 SMNVEV (reference sequence). CDR3 size: 14 residues. The V and J ends lost 7 bases and 4 bases respectively, with 15 bases between them. This CDR3 reads CASKQMGGADTQYF. Here the CDR3 DNA reads TGTGCCAGCAAACAGATGGGAGGCGCAGATACGCAGTATTTT.

This chain connects TRBV18 to TRBJ1-3; 7 bases align to TRBD1. The CDR3 is 16 amino acids. Germline V gene sequence: CDR1 KGHSH, CDR2 LQKENI. Trimming removed 4 bases from V and 0 bases from J; junction bases left unmatched: 6. The CDR3, as DNA: TGTGCCAGCTCACGGGGACAGTTCTTCTCTGGAAACACCATATATTTT. Its protein is CASSRGQFFSGNTIYF.

This rearrangement joins TRBV6-5 to TRBJ1-2; 9 bases map to TRBD1. The junction had 4 bases not matched to a gene; V was cut back by 7 bases and J by 4 bases. CDR1 and CDR2 (germline): MNHEY, SVGAGI. This CDR3 has 13 amino acids. CDR3 sequence (DNA): TGTGCCAGCAAACCGACAGGGGGCTATGGCTACACCTTC. Protein: CASKPTGGYGYTF.

To note about this clone: In the same sample, other DNA sequences code for this CDR3. This sequence joins TRBV7-2 and TRBJ1-4; D perhaps matches TRBD1 (6 bases). This CDR3 is built from 14 residues. Germline lookup yields CDR1 SGHTA and CDR2 FQGNSA. V was trimmed by 5 bases and J by 2 bases, leaving 9 bases between them. The CDR3 region has the DNA TGTGCCAGCAGCCCAGACAGGACTAATGAAAAACTGTTTTTT. Its translation: CASSPDRTNEKLFF.

The chain combines TRBV6-6 with TRBJ2-7; 10 bases match TRBD2. This CDR3 has 16 residues. Trimming took 8 bases from V and 2 from J; bases not matched to a gene: 12. CDR1 is MNHNY, CDR2 SVGAGI, per germline (reference sequence). CDR3: CASASSSGTSAYEQYF. CDR3 nucleotides: TGTGCCAGCGCATCTTCCTCCGGGACTAGCGCCTACGAGCAGTACTTC.

This rearrangement joins TRBV7-3 to TRBJ2-3; D ambiguous. Germline values: CDR1 SGHTA, CDR2 FQGTGA. V was shortened by 0 bases and J by 5 bases, with 6 bases between the two germline ends. The CDR3 length is 13 residues. The CDR3 DNA sequence: TGTGCCAGCAGCTTAACAAAGCGAGATACGCAGTATTTT. It translates to CASSLTKRDTQYF.

The genes are TRBV24-1 and TRBJ2-7, with TRBD1 matching over 10 bases. This CDR3 region has 13 residues. The V segment lost 7 bases and the J segment 6 bases; nucleotides outside the gene matches: 5. The germline CDR1 and CDR2 sequences are KGHDR and SFDVKD. The CDR3 bases are TGTGCCACCAGCCGGGGACAGGGGTTCGAGCAGTACTTC. It encodes CATSRGQGFEQYF.

This chain uses TRBV18 with TRBJ2-5, with 7 bases matching TRBD1. This CDR3 has 15 residues. Germline V gene data show CDR1 as KGHSH and CDR2 as LQKENI. V lost 0 bases and J lost 2; bases outside the gene matches: 3. The CDR3 reads CASSPPGGGQETQYF. The CDR3, as DNA: TGTGCCAGCTCACCACCAGGGGGCGGTCAAGAGACCCAGTACTTC.

V usage is TRBV19 and J usage is TRBJ1-4; TRBD1 might be the D (5 bases). The ends were cut back, 5 bases at V and 5 bases at J, with 18 bases in the middle. Germline CDR1 reads LNHDA; CDR2 reads SQIVND (reference sequence). The CDR3 spans 16 residues. Written as DNA, the CDR3 is TGTGCCAGTAGTTGGGGTGCGGGGCTCGAGAATGAAAAACTGTTTTTT. The encoded protein is CASSWGAGLENEKLFF.

This clone was seen just once. The genes are TRBV30 and TRBJ2-7; 7 bases are a match to TRBD2. CDR1 and CDR2 (germline): GTSNPN, SVGIG (reference sequence). CDR3 size: 14 residues. The ends lost 3 bases at V and 2 bases at J; junction bases unmatched: 7. The DNA of the CDR3 is TGTGCCTGGAGCACCGGGACTATCGCCTACGAGCAGTACTTC. Protein sequence: CAWSTGTIAYEQYF.

The CDR3 here is CASSPNPPGTDTQYF. For the CDR3, the DNA is TGTGCCAGCTCACCAAACCCTCCGGGCACAGATACGCAGTATTTT. V gene TRBV18 combines with J gene TRBJ2-3; no definite D call. V lost 2 bases to trimming and J lost 1 base, with 10 bases between them. Per germline, CDR1 KGHSH and CDR2 LQKENI. The CDR3 spans 15 residues. The full variable domain, with the rest looked up from reference TRBV18 and TRBJ2-3, is NAGVMQNPRHLVRRRGQEARLRCSPMKGHSHVYWYRQLPEEGLKFMVYLQKENIIDESGMPKERFSAEFPKEGPSILRIQQVVRGDSAAYFCASSPNPPGTDTQYFGPGTRLTVL.

The count of this clone is one. V is TRBV3-1 (or the pseudogene TRBV3-2) and J is TRBJ2-7; tentative D call: TRBD1 (6 bases). Between the trimmed V and J ends, which lost 5 bases and 2 bases, there was a span of 13 bases. The CDR3 totals 14 residues. The germline V gene encodes CDR1 LGHDT and CDR2 YNNKEL (reference sequence). The DNA for the CDR3 is TGTGCCAGCAGCTTACTCCAGGGGCCCTACGAGCAGTACTTC. This translates into CASSLLQGPYEQYF.

The CDR3 is CASSPRQGFSPLHF. CDR3 sequence (DNA): TGTGCCAGCAGTCCCCGACAGGGGTTTTCACCCCTCCACTTT. V usage is TRBV11-1 and J usage is TRBJ1-6; TRBD1 matches 8 bases. The ends lost 6 bases at V and 9 bases at J; junction bases unmatched: 7. CDR1 and CDR2 from the germline V gene are SGHAT and FQDESV (reference sequence). This CDR3 is built from 14 residues.

V and J are TRBV9 and TRBJ1-1; weak D call: TRBD1 (6 bases). The germline V gene has CDR1 SGDLS and CDR2 YYNGEE. The CDR3 is made up of 18 amino acids. The germline V and J ends were trimmed by 3 bases and 0 bases, with 21 bases remaining between them. The CDR3, as DNA: TGTGCCAGCAGCGACAGGGTCGAACATTCGGGGTTGAACACTGAAGCTTTCTTT. It codes for CASSDRVEHSGLNTEAFF.

The V call is TRBV10-1, the J call TRBJ2-1, with D possibly being TRBD2 (6 bases). Trimming took 5 bases from V and 6 from J, leaving 14 bases between them. The CDR3 has 14 residues. Germline CDR1 reads WNHNN; CDR2 reads SYGVQD (reference sequence). This CDR3 reads CASSSTRDFNEQFF. In DNA, the CDR3 is TGCGCCAGCAGTAGCACCCGGGACTTCAATGAGCAGTTCTTC.

The chain couples TRBV6-9 to TRBJ2-5; 12 bases line up with TRBD2. Germline assignment: CDR1 MNHGY and CDR2 SVAAGI. The CDR3 is 16 residues long. The V gene end was trimmed by 11 bases and the J gene end by 2 bases; junction bases not matched to a gene: 12. In DNA, the CDR3 is TGTGCCGGGACTAGCGGGCGTTTCGACTGGCAAGAGACCCAGTACTTC. Translated: CAGTSGRFDWQETQYF.

This clone was found a few times. This chain uses TRBV5-1 with TRBJ1-4; 12 nucleotides agree with TRBD1. Germline trimming cut 4 bases from V and 5 bases from J; bases unmatched to any gene: 6. CDR1 and CDR2 (germline): SGHRS, YFSETQ. CDR3 size: 16 residues. The CDR3 DNA follows: TGCGCCAGCAGCCCGGGACAGGGGGCCCCGAATGAAAAACTGTTTTTT. Encoded protein: CASSPGQGAPNEKLFF.

V gene TRBV19 combines with J gene TRBJ1-1; 8 bases line up with TRBD1. This CDR3 has 13 amino acids. Per germline, CDR1 LNHDA and CDR2 SQIVND (reference sequence). Unmatched junction bases numbered 7, after V lost 8 bases and J lost 5 bases. The CDR3 region is CASLLTGDTEAFF. The CDR3 DNA reads TGTGCCAGTCTTCTGACAGGGGATACTGAAGCTTTCTTT.

This clone was picked up one time. The V gene is TRBV2, the J gene TRBJ1-5; 7 bases are a match to TRBD1. Trimming cost V 6 bases and J 4 bases; bases outside gene matches: 6. Germline lookup yields CDR1 SNHLY and CDR2 FYNNEI. The CDR3 extends over 14 amino acids. The CDR3 nucleotides are TGTGCCAGCAGGGAACGACAGGGAAATCAGCCCCAGCATTTT. Encoded protein: CASRERQGNQPQHF.

The V call is TRBV23-1, the J call TRBJ2-2, with 7 bases aligning to TRBD2. TRBV23-1 is assigned to the ORF class and has an uncertain function. The CDR3 loop spans 16 amino acids. J gave up 2 bases and V 4 bases, and 7 bases lay outside the gene matches. The CDR3: CASSPDSGLNTGELFF. In DNA form, the CDR3 reads TGCGCCAGCAGTCCAGATAGCGGGCTTAACACCGGGGAGCTGTTTTTT.

The chain couples TRBV19 to TRBJ2-5, with a weak D call TRBD2 (5 bases). This CDR3 region has 13 residues. Trimming shortened V by 4 bases and J by 5 bases, and 11 bases separated the two germline ends. Germline CDR1 reads LNHDA; CDR2 reads SQIVND (reference sequence). CDR3 sequence (DNA): TGTGCCAGTAGTACCCTCGGCGGGGAGACCCAGTACTTC. This translates into CASSTLGGETQYF.

This sequence joins TRBV5-1 and TRBJ1-5; TRBD1 aligns across 11 bases. The CDR3 spans 15 residues. The V gene's germline CDR1 is SGHRS and CDR2 YFSETQ. The J segment lost 3 bases and the V segment lost 4 bases, leaving 3 bases of the junction unmatched. Here the CDR3 reads CASSPGQGDNQPQHF. The CDR3 DNA reads as TGCGCCAGCAGCCCGGGACAGGGGGACAATCAGCCCCAGCATTTT.